This T cell receptor beta chain was found in a study of OX40 agonist ivuxolimab in advanced cancers. In the study overall: The costimulatory receptor OX40 (CD134) was targeted by ivuxolimab, a fully human IgG2 agonistic monoclonal antibody. Intravenous ivuxolimab was administered to patients every 2 weeks at six dose levels: 0.01, 0.1, 0.3, 1.5, 3 and 10 mg/kg. In the dose-escalation cohort, roughly 80% of patients were male, and the mean age was approximately 60 years, with a range of about 20 to 90. The paper describes the monotherapy dose-escalation part (N of about 50 patients) of the phase I trial of ivuxolimab. Prior anti-PD-1, anti-PD-L1 or anti-CTLA-4 therapy was permitted, and about 40% of dose-escalation patients had received checkpoint inhibitors. Among the approximately 50 dose-escalation patients, approximately 20 had hepatocellular carcinoma, around 15 melanoma, 9 renal cell carcinoma and 9 head and neck cancer. Peripheral TCRbeta sequencing was intended to test whether TCR sequence diversity was altered and clonal T-cell expansion was caused by ivuxolimab. Partial responses were achieved by three dose-escalation patients, of whom one had hepatocellular carcinoma and two had cutaneous melanoma.

Beyond this particular receptor, the publication reports: The antigen specificity of the clonally expanded peripheral T cells was not determined. Low levels of normalized T-cell clonal expansion were also seen in some patients who did not respond. In partial responders in the 0.1-3.0 mg/kg groups, normalized peripheral clonal expansion was found to be among the lowest, especially among CD8+ T cells. At doses of 0.1 to 3.0 mg/kg, clonal expansion of both CD4+ and CD8+ T cells in blood was seen between baseline and week 6. After ivuxolimab, expanded clones were on average more numerous among CD8+ T cells than among CD4+ T cells.

Patients with autoimmune disease history or receiving systemic immunosuppression were excluded from the trial. Peripheral blood for TCR sequencing was drawn from every dose cohort at baseline, at cycle 4 day 1 and at cycle 7 day 1. Samples came from an open-label, multicenter, first-in-human phase I dose-escalation trial of ivuxolimab. The trial enrolled adults with locally advanced or metastatic head and neck squamous cell, hepatocellular, melanoma or renal cell carcinoma. CD4+ and CD8+ T cells were sorted separately from peripheral blood before TCR sequencing. Genomic DNA was extracted from sorted cells for sequencing of the TCRbeta CDR3 region. The immunoSEQ Assay was used to sequence the TCRbeta CDR3 regions. The table comes from immuneACCESS by way of TCRdb, which keeps in-frame sequences with V and J called. Part of the clones is missing from these tables; in studies checked, under half for an unresolved V gene and the rest for unknown reasons. The sample data list about 38,000 clones, and about 90% of these were observed just once. Of the sample, approximately 33% falls within the top ten clones.

Remarks on this clone: Its recognized antigen is unknown. No base qualities exist here, and no much larger clone lies one base off it.

V is pared back by 5 bases and J by 4 bases, with 11 bases lying between the germline termini. The CDR3, from cysteine to phenylalanine, totals 13 residues. The CDR3 DNA has 39 bases and is translated from base 1. The germline V gene (reference sequence) yields SEHNR for CDR1 and FQNEAQ for CDR2. This clonotype was sampled from an adult with an advanced solid tumor such as melanoma, head and neck, liver or kidney cancer. The chain is made from TRBV7-9 and TRBJ1-2; the D gene lacks a confident call. Here the sequenced sample was CD4+ or CD8+ T cells sorted from blood, taken in a trial of the OX40 agonist ivuxolimab. The CDR3 protein is CASSGNLFYGYTF. The nucleotide sequence is given as TGTGCCAGCAGCGGGAACCTTTTCTATGGCTACACCTTC.